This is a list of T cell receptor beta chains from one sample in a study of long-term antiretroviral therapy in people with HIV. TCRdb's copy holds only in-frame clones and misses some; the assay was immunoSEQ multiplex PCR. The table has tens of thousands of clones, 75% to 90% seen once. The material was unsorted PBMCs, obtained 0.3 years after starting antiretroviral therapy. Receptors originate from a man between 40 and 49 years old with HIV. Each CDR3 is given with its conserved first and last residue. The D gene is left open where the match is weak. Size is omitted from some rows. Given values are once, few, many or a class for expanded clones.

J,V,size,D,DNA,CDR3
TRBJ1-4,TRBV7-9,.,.,TGTGCCAGCACCCCCCCCGCCGCAACTAATGAAAAACTGTTTTTT,CASTPPAATNEKLFF
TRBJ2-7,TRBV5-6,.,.,TGTGCCAGCAGTTACAGGGCAATCTACGAGCAGTACTTC,CASSYRAIYEQYF
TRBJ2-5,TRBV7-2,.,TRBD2,TGTGCCAGCAGCCCTTCGGGCGGGAGATTTGAGACCCAGTACTTC,CASSPSGGRFETQYF
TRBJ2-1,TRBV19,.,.,TGTGCCAGTAGTATAGTACAGGGTCCGTACAATGAGCAGTTCTTC,CASSIVQGPYNEQFF
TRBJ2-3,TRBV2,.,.,TGTGCCAGCAGTGGGCTAACCACAGATACGCAGTATTTT,CASSGLTTDTQYF
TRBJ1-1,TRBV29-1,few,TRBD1,TGCAGCGGTGACAGGGGGCCCACTGAAGCTTTCTTT,CSGDRGPTEAFF
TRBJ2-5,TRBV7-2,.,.,TGTGCCAGCAGCCTAGGACAGCAAGAGACCCAGTACTTC,CASSLGQQETQYF
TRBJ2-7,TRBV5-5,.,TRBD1,TGTGCCAGCAGCTTGGCGACACAGGGGAGCTCCTACGAGCAGTACTTC,CASSLATQGSSYEQYF
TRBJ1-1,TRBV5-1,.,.,TGCGCCAGCAGCTTAGAGGTGACTATAAATACTGAAGCTTTCTTT,CASSLEVTINTEAFF
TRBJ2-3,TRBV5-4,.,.,TGTGCCAGCAGCTTGGCCAGCGGAAAAGATACGCAGTATTTT,CASSLASGKDTQYF
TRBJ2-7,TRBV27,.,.,TGTGCCAGCAGTTTGGTTCGGGTCTCCTACGAGCAGTACTTC,CASSLVRVSYEQYF
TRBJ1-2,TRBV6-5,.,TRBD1,TGTGCCAGCAGTTACTCGACAGGGGGATTCTATGGCTACACCTTC,CASSYSTGGFYGYTF
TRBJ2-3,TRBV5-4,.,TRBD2,TGTGCCAGCAGCGGAGGAGCGGGGGTGGCAGATACGCAGTATTTT,CASSGGAGVADTQYF
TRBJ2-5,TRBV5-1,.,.,TGCGCCAGCAGCTTGGCGACAAACGGAGAGACCCAGTACTTC,CASSLATNGETQYF
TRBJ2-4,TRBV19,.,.,TGTGCCAGTACCCAGACGGGTACTTTAGCCAAAAACATTCAGTACTTC,CASTQTGTLAKNIQYF
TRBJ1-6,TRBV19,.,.,TGTGCCAGTAGTATAGGGACCCTACTGGATTCACCCCTCCACTTT,CASSIGTLLDSPLHF
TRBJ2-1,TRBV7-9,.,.,TGTGCCAGCAGCGCTTACAATGAGCAGTTCTTC,CASSAYNEQFF
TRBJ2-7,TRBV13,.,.,TGTGCCAGCAGCTTAGGCCGCACCGGACAAGCCTACGAGCAGTACTTC,CASSLGRTGQAYEQYF
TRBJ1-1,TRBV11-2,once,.,TGTGCCAGCAGCTTAGAAAGTCGGGGGGCGATCACTGAAGCTTTCTTT,CASSLESRGAITEAFF
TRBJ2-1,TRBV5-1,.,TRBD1,TGCGCCAGCAGCTTGGGGACAGGGGGGGCGAATGAGCAGTTCTTC,CASSLGTGGANEQFF
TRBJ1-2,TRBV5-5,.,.,TGTGCCAGCAGCCCCCTCCCGGGGGATTATGGCTACACCTTC,CASSPLPGDYGYTF
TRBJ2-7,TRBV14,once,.,TGTGCCAGCAGCCAATCCGTAATCTGGAGGGACGAGCAGTACTTC,CASSQSVIWRDEQYF
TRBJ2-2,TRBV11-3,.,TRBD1,TGTGCCAGCAGTCCGAGACAGGGGGCAACCGGGGAGCTGTTTTTT,CASSPRQGATGELFF
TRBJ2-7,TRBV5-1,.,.,TGCGCCAGCAGCTTGGGGGGGGCAGGTGGCGAGCAGTACTTC,CASSLGGAGGEQYF
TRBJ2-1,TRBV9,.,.,TGTGCCAGCAGTGCGAGGGCCTACAATGAGCAGTTCTTC,CASSARAYNEQFF
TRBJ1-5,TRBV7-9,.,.,TGTGCCAGCAGCTTAGCGGGAGGGAATCAGCCCCAGCATTTT,CASSLAGGNQPQHF
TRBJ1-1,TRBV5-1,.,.,TGCGCCAGCAGCTTGGAGACATCTCCGGACACTGAAGCTTTCTTT,CASSLETSPDTEAFF
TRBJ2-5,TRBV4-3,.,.,TGCGCCAGCAGCCAAGGGGGCAGCCAAGAGACCCAGTACTTC,CASSQGGSQETQYF
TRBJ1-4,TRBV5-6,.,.,TGTGCCAGCAGCTCTGGCCCGGGGGATGAAAAACTGTTTTTT,CASSSGPGDEKLFF
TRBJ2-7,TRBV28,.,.,TGTGCCAGCATATCGAATTGGGTGGGGGGAGCGGACGAGCAGTACTTC,CASISNWVGGADEQYF
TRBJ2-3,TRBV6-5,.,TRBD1,TGTGCCAGCCAATTGGACAGGGGAAGCACAGATACGCAGTATTTT,CASQLDRGSTDTQYF
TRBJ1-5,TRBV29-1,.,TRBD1,TGCAGCGCCTGGACAGGTATTAGCAATCAGCCCCAGCATTTT,CSAWTGISNQPQHF
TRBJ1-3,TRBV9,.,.,TGTGCCAGCAGCGCCTTAGATTCAACAGGGATAAGATATTTT,CASSALDSTGIRYF
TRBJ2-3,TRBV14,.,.,TGTGCCAGCAGCGGGCAGACTGAAGATACGCAGTATTTT,CASSGQTEDTQYF
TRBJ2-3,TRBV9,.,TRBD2,TGTGCCAGCAGCGTAGCGGGAGGGCGTCATGTGGATACGCAGTATTTT,CASSVAGGRHVDTQYF
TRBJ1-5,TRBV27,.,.,TGTGCCAGCAGCCCCCGGGGTGCCAATCAGCCCCAGCATTTT,CASSPRGANQPQHF
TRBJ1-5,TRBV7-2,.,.,TGTGCCAGCAGCTTAGATGGGAATCAGCCCCAGCATTTT,CASSLDGNQPQHF